The next 31 T cell receptor beta chains were all read from a single sample in a study of OX40 agonist ivuxolimab in advanced cancers. Assay used: immunoSEQ multiplex PCR; TCRdb lists only in-frame clones, some missing. The data contain some 48,000 clones, 85% to 95% of them singletons. The sample was CD4+ or CD8+ T cells sorted from blood, taken in a trial of the OX40 agonist ivuxolimab. The source is an adult with an advanced solid tumor such as melanoma, head and neck, liver or kidney cancer.

This clone was seen once. This chain connects TRBV29-1 to TRBJ1-1, with TRBD1 matching over 9 bases. V trimming: 7 bases; J trimming: 5 bases; junction bases outside the gene matches: 8. This CDR3 region has 13 residues. Germline CDR1 and CDR2: SQVTM and ANQGSEA. The CDR3 DNA is TGCAGCGGGAAACAGGGGGCGTGGACTGAAGCTTTCTTT. Encoded protein: CSGKQGAWTEAFF.

This clone showed up just once. The rearrangement uses TRBV11-2 and TRBJ2-1; D is undetermined. This CDR3 has 11 amino acids. Trimming shortened V by 0 bases and J by 7 bases, and 1 base separated the two germline ends. Germline V gene lookup returns CDR1 SGHAT and CDR2 FQNNGV. In nucleotides, the CDR3 is TGTGCCAGCAGCTTAGAGAATGAGCAGTTCTTC. It specifies CASSLENEQFF.

V and J are TRBV16 and TRBJ2-3; the D gene is possibly TRBD2 (6 bases). The germline CDR1 and CDR2 sequences are KGHSY and FQNENV. Trimming took off 4 bases at V and 1 base at J, with 9 bases between the two ends. There are 14 residues in the CDR3. The CDR3 spells CASSPGEGTDTQYF. CDR3 coding DNA: TGTGCCAGCAGCCCTGGGGAGGGCACAGATACGCAGTATTTT.

A word on this clone: This same CDR3 is encoded by further DNA sequences in the sample. The chain employs TRBV4-1 and TRBJ2-5; D may be TRBD2 (5 bases). CDR1 and CDR2 (germline): MGHRA, YSYEKL. V gave up 0 bases and J gave up 2 bases, with 7 bases separating them. This CDR3 comprises 14 residues. This chain's CDR3 is CASSQDRGQETQYF. The CDR3 DNA is TGCGCCAGCAGCCAAGACCGAGGGCAAGAGACCCAGTACTTC.

The J gene is TRBJ2-7, the V gene TRBV13, with D unclear. V was clipped by 3 bases and J by 6 bases, with 9 bases between them. Germline CDR1 reads PRHDT; CDR2 reads FYEKMQ (reference sequence). The CDR3 runs to 12 residues. This CDR3 reads CASSFLGREQYV. CDR3 DNA sequence: TGTGCCAGCAGCTTCCTTGGTCGCGAGCAGTACGTC.

The chain employs TRBV30 and TRBJ1-4; D remains unclear. The V end lost 2 bases, the J end lost 11 bases, and 6 bases lay between the germline ends. CDR1 and CDR2 from the germline V gene are GTSNPN and SVGIG (reference sequence). The length of the CDR3 is 10 residues. CDR3 protein: CAWSSDKLFF. The CDR3 coding sequence is TGTGCCTGGAGTTCCGACAAACTGTTTTTT. The whole variable domain, filled in from reference TRBV30 and TRBJ1-4, reads SQTIHQWPATLVQPVGSPLSLECTVEGTSNPNLYWYRQAAGRGLQLLFYSVGIGQISSEVPQNLSASRPQDRQFILSSKKLLLSDSGFYLCAWSSDKLFFGSGTQLSVL.

This sequence joins TRBV9 and TRBJ2-2, with 10 bases matching TRBD2. This CDR3 has 16 residues. Germline loops: CDR1 SGDLS, CDR2 YYNGEE. Losses at the gene ends were 1 base for V and 7 bases for J; bases not matched to a gene: 7. The CDR3 loop reads CASSVSGGARFGELFF. CDR3 DNA sequence: TGTGCCAGCAGCGTAAGCGGGGGGGCGAGGTTCGGGGAGCTGTTTTTT.

V usage is TRBV7-9 and J usage is TRBJ2-2, with 10 bases matching TRBD1. The ends lost 5 bases at V and 4 bases at J; junction bases unmatched: 7. The germline CDR1 and CDR2 sequences are SEHNR and FQNEAQ (reference sequence). This CDR3 has 16 amino acids. DNA for the CDR3: TGTGCCAGCAGCGAAATACGACAGGGGGCCACCGGGGAGCTGTTTTTT. It is translated as CASSEIRQGATGELFF.

In regard to this clone: Germline is not matched at one junction end, which may reflect a read error. This sequence joins TRBV5-4 and TRBJ2-5; 15 positions agree with TRBD2. CDR1 SGHNT and CDR2 YYREEE come from the germline V gene (reference sequence). The CDR3 sequence is 16 residues long. The CDR3 DNA is TGTGCCAGCAGCCTATGGACTAGCGGGGGGGAAGAGAGCCAGTACTTC. Residues: CASSLWTSGGEESQYF.

This chain connects TRBV6-1 to TRBJ2-1, with 8 nucleotides matching TRBD2. V trimming: 3 bases; J trimming: 7 bases; junction bases outside the gene matches: 8. Germline assignment: CDR1 MNHNS and CDR2 SASEGT. The CDR3 runs to 15 residues. The CDR3 DNA sequence: TGTGCCAGCAGTGACACAGCGGGGGCCCCGAATGAGCAGTTCTTC. Its translation is CASSDTAGAPNEQFF.

The chain employs TRBV6-5 and TRBJ2-5; tentatively, D is TRBD1 (5 bases). Germline assignment: CDR1 MNHEY and CDR2 SVGAGI. The V gene lost 0 bases and the J gene lost 4 bases, with 12 bases spanning the gap. The CDR3 runs to 15 residues. CDR3 DNA: TGTGCCAGCAGTTACTCAGAAGGGGCAGGAGAGACCCAGTACTTC. Protein sequence: CASSYSEGAGETQYF.

The chain recombines TRBV5-6 with TRBJ2-7; TRBD2 might be the D (7 bases). The CDR3 covers 15 residues. Germline loops: CDR1 SGHDT, CDR2 YYEEEE. Trimming cost V 4 bases and J 4 bases, with 18 bases left between them. DNA of the CDR3: TGTGCCAGCAGCCCCTTGCGGGGGCTGGAGTACGAGCAGTACTTC. Translated: CASSPLRGLEYEQYF. Complete variable domain (other parts from reference TRBV5-6 and TRBJ2-7): DAGVTQSPTHLIKTRGQQVTLRCSPKSGHDTVSWYQQALGQGPQFIFQYYEEEERQRGNFPDRFSGHQFPNYSSELNVNALLLGDSALYLCASSPLRGLEYEQYFGPGTRLTVT.

The V call is TRBV11-2, the J call TRBJ2-3; no clear D. This CDR3 spans 13 amino acids. V lost 5 bases, J lost 4 bases, and 10 bases lay in between. Germline values: CDR1 SGHAT, CDR2 FQNNGV. The CDR3 coding sequence is TGTGCCAGCAGCCCCCCCGGCGCAGATACGCAGTATTTT. It is translated as CASSPPGADTQYF.

The rearrangement links TRBV5-4 to TRBJ1-3; D may be TRBD1 (5 bases). Between the trimmed V and J ends, which lost 5 bases and 0 bases, there was a span of 9 bases. This CDR3 is built from 14 residues. Looked up from germline, CDR1 is SGHNT and CDR2 is YYREEE (reference sequence). CDR3 DNA sequence: TGTGCCAGCAGTTCCGGGACCTCTGGAAACACCATATATTTT. This sequence encodes CASSSGTSGNTIYF.

With regard to this clone: Other DNA sequences in this specimen translate into the identical CDR3. The chain uses TRBV6-5 and TRBJ1-1; TRBD1 is a possible D gene (5 bases). The germline V gene encodes CDR1 MNHEY and CDR2 SVGAGI. Trimming cost V 0 bases and J 5 bases, with 7 bases left between them. This CDR3 region has 13 residues. In nucleotides, the CDR3 is TGTGCCAGCAGTTACTCGGGGACGACTGAAGCTTTCTTT. As protein: CASSYSGTTEAFF.

The chain employs TRBV6-1 and TRBJ2-7, with D perhaps TRBD2 (5 bases). V lost 5 bases to trimming and J lost 7 bases, with 9 bases between them. There are 11 residues in the CDR3. From germline, CDR1 is MNHNS and CDR2 SASEGT. The CDR3 protein is CASSRGAEQYF. The CDR3 nucleotides are TGTGCCAGCAGTCGGGGAGCGGAGCAGTACTTC.

The chain joins TRBV11-3 to TRBJ2-1, with D uncertain. The length of the CDR3 is 14 residues. In germline, CDR1 is SGHNT, CDR2 YENEEA. V gave up 2 bases and J gave up 3 bases, with 8 bases separating them. The CDR3 loop reads CASSLRVGYNEQFF. The CDR3 region has the DNA TGTGCCAGCAGCTTACGGGTGGGCTACAATGAGCAGTTCTTC.

The chain uses TRBV27 and TRBJ2-7; no clear D. The V end was cut by 5 bases, the J end by 0 bases, with 20 bases between. The CDR3 covers 17 residues. Per germline, CDR1 MNHEY and CDR2 SMNVEV (reference sequence). The CDR3 DNA follows: TGTGCCAGCAGTATTACCTTACCGGGCAGGAGCTCCTACGAGCAGTACTTC. Encoded protein: CASSITLPGRSSYEQYF.

V is TRBV2 and J is TRBJ2-5; no clear D gene. Germline V gene data show CDR1 as SNHLY and CDR2 as FYNNEI. V lost 8 bases, J lost 5 bases, and 9 bases lay in between. CDR3 size: 11 residues. DNA of the CDR3: TGTGCCAGCCTCGATCGGGAGACCCAGTACTTC. Translated: CASLDRETQYF.

This chain's CDR3 is CASSLAAGSSNQPQHF. CDR3 DNA sequence: TGTGCCAGCAGCTTAGCGGCAGGGAGTAGCAATCAGCCCCAGCATTTT. The chain links TRBV7-2 to TRBJ1-5; the D gene is possibly TRBD1 (5 bases). Between the trimmed V and J ends, which lost 0 bases and 0 bases, there was a span of 9 bases. CDR3 length: 16 residues. Per the germline V gene, CDR1 is SGHTA and CDR2 is FQGNSA.

The genes are TRBV10-2 and TRBJ2-5; no clear D gene. The ends were cut back, 1 base at V and 5 bases at J, with 11 bases in the middle. CDR3 size: 14 residues. The germline CDR1 and CDR2 sequences are WSHSY and SAAADI. The CDR3 loop reads CASSEFSPRETQYF. The DNA of the CDR3 is TGCGCCAGCAGTGAGTTTTCTCCTAGGGAGACCCAGTACTTC.

The chain joins TRBV9 to TRBJ1-1; D is ambiguous. CDR3 length: 15 residues. Trimming took off 4 bases at V and 0 bases at J, with 13 bases between the two ends. Germline V gene lookup returns CDR1 SGDLS and CDR2 YYNGEE. The CDR3 DNA is TGTGCCAGCAGCTCACCAACGGGTCTGAACACTGAAGCTTTCTTT. Protein: CASSSPTGLNTEAFF.

This chain uses TRBV9 with TRBJ1-2; 7 bases fit TRBD1. V lost 7 bases, J lost 2 bases, and 8 bases stayed unmatched. Per the germline V gene, CDR1 is SGDLS and CDR2 is YYNGEE. The CDR3 length is 14 residues. CDR3 nucleotides: TGTGCCAGCGGATTTGGGACAGCAAACTATGGCTACACCTTC. As protein: CASGFGTANYGYTF.

This chain links TRBV19 with TRBJ1-4; D may be TRBD1 (6 bases). Trimming shortened V by 5 bases and J by 0 bases, and 19 bases separated the two germline ends. From germline, CDR1 is LNHDA and CDR2 SQIVND (reference sequence). CDR3 length: 18 amino acids. The CDR3 loop reads CASSPDQGRTATNEKLFF. The CDR3 nucleotides are TGTGCCAGTAGTCCCGATCAGGGGAGGACTGCAACTAATGAAAAACTGTTTTTT. Full variable domain (remainder filled in from reference TRBV19 and TRBJ1-4): DGGITQSPKYLFRKEGQNVTLSCEQNLNHDAMYWYRQDPGQGLRLIYYSQIVNDFQKGDIAEGYSVSREKKESFPLTVTSAQKNPTAFYLCASSPDQGRTATNEKLFFGSGTQLSVL.

V and J are TRBV7-2 and TRBJ1-5; D call uncertain. Trimming pared 1 base from V and 4 bases from J, leaving 5 bases between. This CDR3 region has 13 residues. Germline V gene sequence: CDR1 SGHTA, CDR2 FQGNSA. The DNA of the CDR3 is TGTGCCAGCAGCTTAGACAGAAATCAGCCCCAGCATTTT. This translates into CASSLDRNQPQHF.

The J gene is TRBJ1-6, the V gene TRBV30, with TRBD1 identical over 7 bases. Germline lookup yields CDR1 GTSNPN and CDR2 SVGIG (reference sequence). V lost 8 bases and J lost 0; bases outside the gene matches: 7. The CDR3 consists of 15 residues. The CDR3 coding sequence is TGTGCCGGAGATCCAGGGGGCTCCTATAATTCACCCCTCCACTTT. Translated, it gives CAGDPGGSYNSPLHF.

CDR3 sequence (DNA): TGTGCCAGCAGCTTAGTTCTAGCGGGGGATCCTCAGTACTTC. It yields the protein CASSLVLAGDPQYF. The V and J genes are TRBV7-9 and TRBJ2-5; 10 nucleotides align to TRBD2. Germline CDR1 reads SEHNR; CDR2 reads FQNEAQ (reference sequence). CDR3 length equals 14 residues. J was trimmed by 11 bases and V by 1 base; bases with no gene match: 7.

The chain is built from TRBV9 and TRBJ2-5; D gene ambiguous. Germline V gene lookup returns CDR1 SGDLS and CDR2 YYNGEE. This CDR3 contains 13 residues. V was pared by 0 bases and J by 5 bases, with 8 bases between. DNA of the CDR3: TGTGCCAGCAGCGTAGAAGGGTGGGAGACCCAGTACTTC. Translating it yields CASSVEGWETQYF.

This clone was found once. The chain carries TRBV28 and TRBJ1-5, with TRBD1 as a possible D gene (5 bases). In germline, CDR1 is MDHEN, CDR2 SYDVKM. The CDR3 length is 16 residues. Trimming cost V 3 bases and J 3 bases, with 15 bases left between them. CDR3 sequence: CASSFVTEGPNQPQHF. The CDR3, as DNA: TGTGCCAGCAGTTTCGTGACAGAGGGTCCCAATCAGCCCCAGCATTTT.

The chain combines TRBV25-1 with TRBJ1-5; possibly TRBD1 for D (6 bases). V gave up 2 bases and J gave up 6 bases, with 11 bases separating them. Germline V lookup: CDR1 MGHDK, CDR2 SYGVNS. This CDR3 region has 14 residues. DNA of the CDR3: TGTGCCAGCAGTGAAACAGGGAAGGGTCAGCCCCAGCATTTT. It translates to CASSETGKGQPQHF.

The CDR3: CASSIIGGRGYTF. The CDR3 coding sequence is TGTGCCAGTAGTATAATAGGAGGGCGAGGCTACACCTTC. The chain has TRBV19 and TRBJ1-2; D is uncertain. The CDR3 has 13 amino acids. V was cut by 2 bases and J by 8 bases, with 12 bases left in between. Germline V gene data show CDR1 as LNHDA and CDR2 as SQIVND (reference sequence). The complete variable domain, with remaining parts taken from reference TRBV19 and TRBJ1-2, reads DGGITQSPKYLFRKEGQNVTLSCEQNLNHDAMYWYRQDPGQGLRLIYYSQIVNDFQKGDIAEGYSVSREKKESFPLTVTSAQKNPTAFYLCASSIIGGRGYTFGSGTRLTVV.